The 4 T cell receptor beta chains given below trace back to one sample, sequenced in a study of regulatory T cells in long-lasting Graves disease. The time point was: persistent/refractory GD, antithyroid drugs over 5 years with positive TRAb. Preparation of the TCR library used RNA extracted from PBMCs. TCR beta libraries were built with iRepertoire HTBI primers and Arm-PCR of CDR3 regions. TCRdb re-derived calls from the multiplex PCR reads in MiXCR, one entry per CDR3 protein. The sample holds under 450,000 distinct CDR3 sequences, 20% to 25% seen once. Source: peripheral blood mononuclear cells (PBMCs), taken when the disease was refractory, from a patient treated with antithyroid drugs. The receptors come from a woman between 40 and 50 years old with Graves disease.

The chain is built from TRBV7-2 and TRBJ2-5; 12 nucleotides line up with TRBD2. The CDR3 is 15 amino acids. Germline-derived CDR1 and CDR2 are SGHTA and FQGNSA. With V trimmed by 2 bases and J by 4 bases, 2 bases remained unmatched. CDR3 in amino acids: CASSLLAGGVETQYF. For the CDR3, the DNA is TGTGCCAGCAGCTTACTAGCGGGAGGGGTAGAGACCCAGTACTTC.

The chain employs TRBV9 and TRBJ1-2; D not certain. Germline CDR1 and CDR2: SGDLS and YYNGEE. This CDR3 has 15 residues. V was trimmed by 1 base and J by 4 bases, leaving 14 bases between them. This chain's CDR3 is CASSVRKSGSYGYTF. The CDR3 DNA sequence: TGTGCCAGCAGCGTAAGAAAGTCGGGGTCCTATGGCTACACCTTC.

This clonotype was picked up many times. The rearrangement uses TRBV6-2 or TRBV6-3 and TRBJ2-7; 10 positions match TRBD2. Germline trimming cut 2 bases from V and 3 bases from J; bases unmatched to any gene: 4. The length of the CDR3 is 15 residues. The germline V gene encodes CDR1 MNHEY and CDR2 SVGEGT. The CDR3 reads CASSYRTSGLYEQYF. The DNA of the CDR3 is TGTGCCAGCAGTTACAGGACTAGCGGTCTCTACGAGCAGTACTTC.

The rearrangement links TRBV28 to TRBJ2-1; 11 bases are a match to TRBD2. The germline V gene has CDR1 MDHEN and CDR2 SYDVKM. V shed 5 bases, J shed 3 bases, and the junction held 6 bases outside the gene matches. The CDR3 is 16 residues long. The CDR3 nucleotides are TGTGCCAGCAGTGCCCAACTAGCGGGAGACTACAATGAGCAGTTCTTC. Translating gives CASSAQLAGDYNEQFF.